What follows are 13 T cell receptor beta chains derived from one specimen sequenced in a study of cytomegalovirus exposure and HLA in healthy donors. PCR was performed using 60 Vbeta and 13 Jbeta primers. Profiling relied on immunoSEQ multiplex PCR, and the TCRdb table lists in-frame clones only, not all of them. The sample consists of about 82,000 clones, over 65% of them appearing once. The sequencing input was PBMCs. Receptors originate from a man aged 50 to 59 in good health and CMV-seronegative.

This clone was found a few times. This rearrangement joins TRBV18 to TRBJ1-6, with D possibly TRBD1 on 6 matching bases. From germline, CDR1 is KGHSH and CDR2 LQKENI. V lost 2 bases and J lost 9, with 17 bases in between. This CDR3 region has 16 residues. CDR3: CASSPTSYRDGSPLHF. CDR3 bases: TGTGCCAGCTCACCAACTTCGTACAGGGACGGTTCACCCCTCCACTTT.

In its sample, this clone was seen a few times. The chain links TRBV4-1 to TRBJ2-2; 7 nucleotides agree with TRBD1. Germline V CDR1 and CDR2: MGHRA, YSYEKL. This CDR3 region has 14 residues. After removal of 4 bases from V and 4 bases from J, the junction contained 3 bases not matched to a gene. The CDR3 loop is CASSLTGLTGELFF. The DNA of the CDR3 is TGCGCCAGCAGCCTGACAGGGCTCACCGGGGAGCTGTTTTTT.

The rearrangement joins TRBV15 to TRBJ2-7, with TRBD1 as a possible D gene (5 bases). Trimming took 1 base from V and 5 from J, leaving 18 bases between them. The CDR3 is made up of 16 amino acids. Germline CDR1 is LNHNV and CDR2 is YYDKDF (reference sequence). CDR3 nucleotides: TGTGCCACCAGCAGAGGACAGACGGGCCTGAGGAACGAGCAGTACTTC. Amino acid sequence: CATSRGQTGLRNEQYF.

The V and J genes are TRBV2 and TRBJ2-3; TRBD2 aligns across 7 bases. CDR1 is SNHLY and CDR2 is FYNNEI in the germline V gene. The J segment lost 6 bases and the V segment lost 3 bases, leaving 12 bases of the junction unmatched. CDR3 length equals 16 residues. The CDR3 DNA reads TGTGCCAGCAGTGATACCCCGGGTAGCGGGCGGGATACGCAGTATTTT. Translating gives CASSDTPGSGRDTQYF.

V is TRBV13 and J is TRBJ2-1; TRBD1 aligns across 8 bases. This CDR3 has 15 amino acids. The germline V gene encodes CDR1 PRHDT and CDR2 FYEKMQ (reference sequence). Trimming removed 2 bases from V and 6 bases from J; junction bases left unmatched: 6. The CDR3 loop is CASSLTGGYSNEQFF. DNA for the CDR3: TGTGCCAGCAGCTTAACAGGGGGTTATAGCAATGAGCAGTTCTTC.

The CDR3 loop is CASTPSDTGELFF. The CDR3 DNA follows: TGCGCCAGCACCCCCAGTGACACCGGGGAGCTGTTTTTT. The chain carries TRBV5-1 and TRBJ2-2; no reliable D call. Germline values: CDR1 SGHRS, CDR2 YFSETQ. This CDR3 contains 13 residues. V was cut by 6 bases and J by 3 bases, with 9 bases left in between.

This clone appeared once. This chain joins TRBV27 and TRBJ2-1, with D possibly TRBD1 on 6 matching bases. V was clipped by 10 bases and J by 4 bases, with 14 bases between them. CDR3 length: 13 amino acids. Looked up from germline, CDR1 is MNHEY and CDR2 is SMNVEV (reference sequence). CDR3 residues: CAIGRGSYNEQFF. CDR3 bases: TGTGCCATAGGCAGGGGATCGTACAATGAGCAGTTCTTC.

In its sample, this clone was seen once. The rearrangement joins TRBV28 to TRBJ2-7, with unresolved D. Germline values: CDR1 MDHEN, CDR2 SYDVKM. This CDR3 is 12 amino acids long. V gave up 8 bases and J gave up 0 bases, with 8 bases separating them. The CDR3 sequence: CASDSSSYEQYF. CDR3 coding DNA: TGTGCCAGCGATAGCAGCTCCTACGAGCAGTACTTC.

This sequence joins TRBV7-9 and TRBJ2-1; D perhaps matches TRBD2 (6 bases). The CDR3 has 16 residues. Trimming shortened V by 3 bases and J by 9 bases, and 21 bases separated the two germline ends. Germline CDR1 reads SEHNR; CDR2 reads FQNEAQ (reference sequence). The CDR3 loop reads CASSLEGWTAPSEQFF. The CDR3 bases are TGTGCCAGCAGCTTGGAGGGATGGACCGCCCCCAGTGAGCAGTTCTTC. The complete variable domain, with remaining parts taken from reference TRBV7-9 and TRBJ2-1, reads DTGVSQNPRHKITKRGQNVTFRCDPISEHNRLYWYRQTLGQGPEFLTYFQNEAQLEKSRLLSDRFSAERPKGSFSTLEIQRTEQGDSAMYLCASSLEGWTAPSEQFFGPGTRLTVL.

This clone was counted once. V and J are TRBV5-4 and TRBJ2-3, with 7 bases that match TRBD1. V lost 4 bases, J lost 0 bases, and 5 bases stayed unmatched. CDR1 and CDR2 from the germline V gene are SGHNT and YYREEE (reference sequence). The CDR3 is 15 amino acids. The CDR3 reads CASSSTGESTDTQYF. CDR3 DNA: TGTGCCAGCAGCAGTACAGGGGAGAGCACAGATACGCAGTATTTT.

The chain combines TRBV7-9 with TRBJ2-7; a possible D gene is TRBD2 (5 bases). Trimming stripped 4 bases from V and 9 bases from J, with 13 bases between. The CDR3 runs to 12 residues. Germline V lookup: CDR1 SEHNR, CDR2 FQNEAQ (reference sequence). CDR3: CASSSPPSGQYF. The CDR3 nucleotides are TGTGCCAGCAGCTCCCCCCCCAGCGGGCAGTACTTC.

The rearrangement links TRBV5-1 to TRBJ1-2; D perhaps matches TRBD1 (6 bases). Germline-derived CDR1 and CDR2 are SGHRS and YFSETQ. The CDR3 is made up of 15 amino acids. Trimming removed 0 bases from V and 0 bases from J, with 9 bases in between. Here the CDR3 reads CASSLVGAANYGYTF. The CDR3 nucleotides are TGCGCCAGCAGCTTGGTGGGGGCGGCTAACTATGGCTACACCTTC.

This chain uses TRBV7-9 with TRBJ1-6; D not certain. The CDR3 runs to 12 residues. Trimming pared 8 bases from V and 10 bases from J, leaving 12 bases between. Germline loops: CDR1 SEHNR, CDR2 FQNEAQ (reference sequence). The CDR3 sequence: CASGNGESPLHF. CDR3 coding DNA: TGTGCCAGCGGCAACGGAGAGTCACCCCTCCACTTT. The whole variable domain, remainder taken from reference TRBV7-9 and TRBJ1-6, is DTGVSQNPRHKITKRGQNVTFRCDPISEHNRLYWYRQTLGQGPEFLTYFQNEAQLEKSRLLSDRFSAERPKGSFSTLEIQRTEQGDSAMYLCASGNGESPLHFGNGTRLTVT.